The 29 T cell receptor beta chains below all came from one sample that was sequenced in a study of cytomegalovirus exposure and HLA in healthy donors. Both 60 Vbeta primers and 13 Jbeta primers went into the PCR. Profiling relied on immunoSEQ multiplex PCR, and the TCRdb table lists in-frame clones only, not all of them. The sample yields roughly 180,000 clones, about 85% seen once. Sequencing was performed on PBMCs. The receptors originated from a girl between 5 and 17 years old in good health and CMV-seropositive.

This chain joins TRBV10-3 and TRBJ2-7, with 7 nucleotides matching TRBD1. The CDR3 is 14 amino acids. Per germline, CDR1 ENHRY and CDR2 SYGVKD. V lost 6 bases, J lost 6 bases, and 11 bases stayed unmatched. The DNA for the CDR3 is TGTGCCATCAGACTCGGGACAGACAGTGGCGAGCAGTACTTC. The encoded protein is CAIRLGTDSGEQYF.

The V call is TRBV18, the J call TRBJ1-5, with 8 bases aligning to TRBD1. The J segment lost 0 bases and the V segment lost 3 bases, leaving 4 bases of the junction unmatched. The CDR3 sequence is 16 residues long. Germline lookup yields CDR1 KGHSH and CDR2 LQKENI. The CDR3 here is CASSPDREYSNQPQHF. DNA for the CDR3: TGTGCCAGCTCACCGGACAGGGAGTATAGCAATCAGCCCCAGCATTTT.

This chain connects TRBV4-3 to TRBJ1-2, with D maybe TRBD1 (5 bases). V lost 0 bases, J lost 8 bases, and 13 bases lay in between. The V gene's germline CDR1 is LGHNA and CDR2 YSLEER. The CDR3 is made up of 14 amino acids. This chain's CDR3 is CASSQDQGISGYTF. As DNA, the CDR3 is TGCGCCAGCAGCCAAGATCAGGGAATAAGCGGCTACACCTTC.

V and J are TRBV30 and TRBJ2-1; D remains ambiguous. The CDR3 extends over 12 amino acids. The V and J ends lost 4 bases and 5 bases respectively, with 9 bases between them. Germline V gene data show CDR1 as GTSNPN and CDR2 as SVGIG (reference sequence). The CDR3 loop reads CAWTNINNEQFF. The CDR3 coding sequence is TGTGCCTGGACTAATATAAACAATGAGCAGTTCTTC.

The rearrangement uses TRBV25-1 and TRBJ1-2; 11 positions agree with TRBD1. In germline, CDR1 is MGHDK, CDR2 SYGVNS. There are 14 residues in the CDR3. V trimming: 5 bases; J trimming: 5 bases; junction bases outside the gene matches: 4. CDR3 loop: CASSRGQGGYGYTF. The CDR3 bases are TGTGCCAGCAGTCGGGGACAGGGGGGTTATGGCTACACCTTC.

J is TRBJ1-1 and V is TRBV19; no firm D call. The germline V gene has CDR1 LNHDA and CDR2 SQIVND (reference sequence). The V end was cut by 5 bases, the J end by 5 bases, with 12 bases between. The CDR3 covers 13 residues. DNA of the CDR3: TGTGCCAGTAGTCCTGTGGTAGAGACTGAAGCTTTCTTT. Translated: CASSPVVETEAFF.

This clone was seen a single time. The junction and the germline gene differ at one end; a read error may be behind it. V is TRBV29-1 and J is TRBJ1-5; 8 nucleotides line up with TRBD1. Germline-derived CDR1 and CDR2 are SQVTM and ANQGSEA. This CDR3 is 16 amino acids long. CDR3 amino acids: CSMGETGAYSYQPQHF. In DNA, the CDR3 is TGCAGCATGGGGGAGACAGGGGCTTATAGCTATCAGCCCCAGCATTTT.

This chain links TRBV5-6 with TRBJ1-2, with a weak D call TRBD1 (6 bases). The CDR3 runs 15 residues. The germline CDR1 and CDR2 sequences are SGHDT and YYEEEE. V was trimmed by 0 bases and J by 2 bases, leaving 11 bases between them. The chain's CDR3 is CASSLESRGNYGYTF. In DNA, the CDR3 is TGTGCCAGCAGCTTGGAGTCCAGGGGAAACTATGGCTACACCTTC.

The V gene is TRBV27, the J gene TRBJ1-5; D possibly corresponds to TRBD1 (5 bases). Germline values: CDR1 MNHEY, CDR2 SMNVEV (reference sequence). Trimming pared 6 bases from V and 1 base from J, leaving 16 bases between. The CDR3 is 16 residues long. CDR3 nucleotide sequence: TGTGCCAGCAGACTCTTGGGGCAGAGGAGCAATCAGCCCCAGCATTTT. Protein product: CASRLLGQRSNQPQHF.

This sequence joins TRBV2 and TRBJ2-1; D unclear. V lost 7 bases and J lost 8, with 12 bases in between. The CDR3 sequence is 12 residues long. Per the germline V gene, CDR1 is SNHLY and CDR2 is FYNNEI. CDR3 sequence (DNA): TGTGCCAGCATCCCCTACCTTGATGAGCAGTTCTTC. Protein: CASIPYLDEQFF.

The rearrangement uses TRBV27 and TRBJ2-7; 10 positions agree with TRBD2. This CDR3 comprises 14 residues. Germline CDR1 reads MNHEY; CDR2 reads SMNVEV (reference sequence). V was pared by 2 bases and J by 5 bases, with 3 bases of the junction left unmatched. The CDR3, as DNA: TGTGCCAGCAGTTTAAGGCTAGCGGGAGACGAGCAGTACTTC. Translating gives CASSLRLAGDEQYF.

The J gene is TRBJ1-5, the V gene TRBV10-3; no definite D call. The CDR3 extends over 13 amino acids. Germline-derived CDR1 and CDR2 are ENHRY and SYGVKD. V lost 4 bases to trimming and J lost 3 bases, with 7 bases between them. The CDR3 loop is CAISGVFNQPQHF. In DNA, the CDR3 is TGTGCCATCAGTGGAGTCTTCAATCAGCCCCAGCATTTT.

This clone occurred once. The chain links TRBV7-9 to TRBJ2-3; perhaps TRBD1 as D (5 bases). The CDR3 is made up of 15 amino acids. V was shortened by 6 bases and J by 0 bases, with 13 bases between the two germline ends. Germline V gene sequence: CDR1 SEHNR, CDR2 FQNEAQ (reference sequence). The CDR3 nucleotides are TGTGCCAGCAGACGGACAAGTACCAGCACAGATACGCAGTATTTT. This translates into CASRRTSTSTDTQYF.

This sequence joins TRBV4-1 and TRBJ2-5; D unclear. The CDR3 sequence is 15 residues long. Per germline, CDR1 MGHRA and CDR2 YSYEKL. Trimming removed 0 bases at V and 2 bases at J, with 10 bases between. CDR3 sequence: CASSQDGLEQETQYF. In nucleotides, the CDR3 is TGCGCCAGCAGCCAAGATGGGCTCGAACAAGAGACCCAGTACTTC.

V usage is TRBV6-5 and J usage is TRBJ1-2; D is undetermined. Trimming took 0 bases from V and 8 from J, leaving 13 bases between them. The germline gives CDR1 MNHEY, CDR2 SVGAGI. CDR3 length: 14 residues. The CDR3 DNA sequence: TGTGCCAGCAGTTACTCCGTAGGAGGTCTCGGCTACACCTTC. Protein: CASSYSVGGLGYTF.

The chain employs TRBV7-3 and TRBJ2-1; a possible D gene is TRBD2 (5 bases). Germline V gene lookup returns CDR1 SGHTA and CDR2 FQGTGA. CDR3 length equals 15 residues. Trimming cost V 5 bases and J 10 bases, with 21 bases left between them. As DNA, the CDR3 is TGTGCCAGCAGCCCCAGTGTAAGGACTTCGCGCGAGCAGTTCTTC. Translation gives CASSPSVRTSREQFF.

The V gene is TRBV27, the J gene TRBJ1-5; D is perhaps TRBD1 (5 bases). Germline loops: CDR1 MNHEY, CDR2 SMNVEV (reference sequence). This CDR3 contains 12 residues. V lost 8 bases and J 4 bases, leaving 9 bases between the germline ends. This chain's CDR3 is CASRGVNQPQHF. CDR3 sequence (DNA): TGTGCCAGCCGGGGGGTGAATCAGCCCCAGCATTTT.

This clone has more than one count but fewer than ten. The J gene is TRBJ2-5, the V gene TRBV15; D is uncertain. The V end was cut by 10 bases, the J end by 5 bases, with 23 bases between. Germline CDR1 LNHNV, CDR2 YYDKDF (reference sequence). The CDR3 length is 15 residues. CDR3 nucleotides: TGTGCCATCCAGCAGAGTGATGGTAGCCTCGAGACCCAGTACTTC. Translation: CAIQQSDGSLETQYF.

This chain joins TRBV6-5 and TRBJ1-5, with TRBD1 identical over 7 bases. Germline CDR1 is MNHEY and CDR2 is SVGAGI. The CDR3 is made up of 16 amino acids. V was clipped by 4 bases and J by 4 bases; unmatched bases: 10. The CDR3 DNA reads TGTGCCAGCAGTTCCATCCGGGACAGAAGGAATCAGCCCCAGCATTTT. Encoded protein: CASSSIRDRRNQPQHF.

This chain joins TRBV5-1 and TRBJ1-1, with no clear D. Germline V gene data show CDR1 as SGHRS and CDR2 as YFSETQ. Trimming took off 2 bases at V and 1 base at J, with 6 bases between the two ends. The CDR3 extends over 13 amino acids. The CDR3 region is CASSFRRNTEAFF. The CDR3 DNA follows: TGCGCCAGCAGCTTCCGTCGGAACACTGAAGCTTTCTTT. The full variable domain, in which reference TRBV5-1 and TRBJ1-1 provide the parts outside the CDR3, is KAGVTQTPRYLIKTRGQQVTLSCSPISGHRSVSWYQQTPGQGLQFLFEYFSETQRNKGNFPGRFSGRQFSNSRSEMNVSTLELGDSALYLCASSFRRNTEAFFGQGTRLTVV.

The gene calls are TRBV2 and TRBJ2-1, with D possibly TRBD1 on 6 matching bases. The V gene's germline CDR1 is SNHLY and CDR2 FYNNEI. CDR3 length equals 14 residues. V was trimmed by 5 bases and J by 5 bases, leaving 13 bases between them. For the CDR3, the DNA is TGTGCCAGCAGTTCCCAGGGGCTGAACAATGAGCAGTTCTTC. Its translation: CASSSQGLNNEQFF.

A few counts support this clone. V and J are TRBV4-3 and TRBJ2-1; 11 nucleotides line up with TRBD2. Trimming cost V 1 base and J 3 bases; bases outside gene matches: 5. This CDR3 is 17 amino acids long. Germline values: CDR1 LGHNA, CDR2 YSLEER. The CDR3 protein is CASSQGTGTSGYNEQFF. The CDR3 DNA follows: TGCGCCAGCAGCCAAGGGACCGGGACTAGCGGCTACAATGAGCAGTTCTTC.

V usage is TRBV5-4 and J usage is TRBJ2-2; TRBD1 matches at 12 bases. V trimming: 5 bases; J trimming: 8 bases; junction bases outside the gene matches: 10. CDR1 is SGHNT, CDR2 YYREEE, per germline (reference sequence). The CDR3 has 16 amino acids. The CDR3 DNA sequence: TGTGCCAGCAGATCCGGGACAGGGGGCCATCCGGGGGAGCTGTTTTTT. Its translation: CASRSGTGGHPGELFF.

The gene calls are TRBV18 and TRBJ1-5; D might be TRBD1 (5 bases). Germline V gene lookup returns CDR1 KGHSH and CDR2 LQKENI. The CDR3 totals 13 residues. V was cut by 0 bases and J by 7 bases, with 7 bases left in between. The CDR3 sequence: CASSPPGAQPQHF. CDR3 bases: TGTGCCAGCTCACCACCAGGGGCCCAGCCCCAGCATTTT. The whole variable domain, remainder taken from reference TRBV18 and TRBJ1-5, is NAGVMQNPRHLVRRRGQEARLRCSPMKGHSHVYWYRQLPEEGLKFMVYLQKENIIDESGMPKERFSAEFPKEGPSILRIQQVVRGDSAAYFCASSPPGAQPQHFGDGTRLSIL.

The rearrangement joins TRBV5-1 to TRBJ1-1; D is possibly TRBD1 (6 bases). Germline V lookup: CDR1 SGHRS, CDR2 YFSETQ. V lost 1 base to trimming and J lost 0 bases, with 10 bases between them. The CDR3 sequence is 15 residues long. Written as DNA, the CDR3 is TGCGCCAGCAGCTTGAGGACAGCAATGAACACTGAAGCTTTCTTT. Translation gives CASSLRTAMNTEAFF. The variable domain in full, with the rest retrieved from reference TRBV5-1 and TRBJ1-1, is KAGVTQTPRYLIKTRGQQVTLSCSPISGHRSVSWYQQTPGQGLQFLFEYFSETQRNKGNFPGRFSGRQFSNSRSEMNVSTLELGDSALYLCASSLRTAMNTEAFFGQGTRLTVV.

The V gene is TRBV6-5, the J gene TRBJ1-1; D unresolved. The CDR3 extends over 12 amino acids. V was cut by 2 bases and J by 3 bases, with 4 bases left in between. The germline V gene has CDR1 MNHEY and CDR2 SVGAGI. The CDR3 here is CASSYRDTEAFF. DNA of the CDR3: TGTGCCAGCAGTTACCGGGACACTGAAGCTTTCTTT.

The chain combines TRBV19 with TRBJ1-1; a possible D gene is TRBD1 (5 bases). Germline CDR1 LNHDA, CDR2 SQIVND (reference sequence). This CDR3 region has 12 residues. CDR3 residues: CASSRGNTEAFF. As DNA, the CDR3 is TGTGCAAGTTCTAGGGGGAACACTGAAGCTTTCTTT.

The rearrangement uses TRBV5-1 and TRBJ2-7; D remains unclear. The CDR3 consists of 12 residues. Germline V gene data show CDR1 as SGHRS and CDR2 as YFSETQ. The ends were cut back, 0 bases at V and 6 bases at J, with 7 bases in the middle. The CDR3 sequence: CASSLAATEQYF. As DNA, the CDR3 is TGCGCCAGCAGCTTGGCTGCTACCGAGCAGTACTTC.

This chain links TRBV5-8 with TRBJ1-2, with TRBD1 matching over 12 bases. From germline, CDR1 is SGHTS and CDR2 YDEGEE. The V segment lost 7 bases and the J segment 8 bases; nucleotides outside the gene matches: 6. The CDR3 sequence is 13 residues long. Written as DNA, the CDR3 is TGTGCCAGCTCCCGGGACAGGGGGCTGGGCTACACCTTC. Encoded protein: CASSRDRGLGYTF. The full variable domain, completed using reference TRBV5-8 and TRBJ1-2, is EAGVTQSPTHLIKTRGQQATLRCSPISGHTSVYWYQQALGLGLQFLLWYDEGEERNRGNFPPRFSGRQFPNYSSELNVNALELEDSALYLCASSRDRGLGYTFGSGTRLTVV.